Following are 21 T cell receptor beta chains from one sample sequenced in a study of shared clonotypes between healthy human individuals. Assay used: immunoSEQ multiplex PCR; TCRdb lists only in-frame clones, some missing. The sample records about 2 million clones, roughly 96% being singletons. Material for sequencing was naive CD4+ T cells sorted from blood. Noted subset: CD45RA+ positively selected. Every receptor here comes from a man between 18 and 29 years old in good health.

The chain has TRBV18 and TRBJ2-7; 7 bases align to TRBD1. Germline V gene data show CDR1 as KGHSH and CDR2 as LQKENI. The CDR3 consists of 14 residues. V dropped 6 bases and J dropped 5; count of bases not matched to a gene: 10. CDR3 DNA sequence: TGTGCCAGCTCCTCAAATATTCAGGGGGACGAGCAGTACTTC. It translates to CASSSNIQGDEQYF. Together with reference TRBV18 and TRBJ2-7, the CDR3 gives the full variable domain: NAGVMQNPRHLVRRRGQEARLRCSPMKGHSHVYWYRQLPEEGLKFMVYLQKENIIDESGMPKERFSAEFPKEGPSILRIQQVVRGDSAAYFCASSSNIQGDEQYFGPGTRLTVT.

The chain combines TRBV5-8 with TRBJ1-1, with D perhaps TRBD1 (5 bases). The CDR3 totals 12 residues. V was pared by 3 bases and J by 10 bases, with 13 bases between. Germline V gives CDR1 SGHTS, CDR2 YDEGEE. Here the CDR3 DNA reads TGTGCCAGCAGCTGGGGGGGATATTCAGCTTTCTTT. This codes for CASSWGGYSAFF.

CDR3 coding DNA: TGTGCCAGCAGCCGAGTAGCGGGAGGGACCTACGAGCAGTACTTC. Protein sequence: CASSRVAGGTYEQYF. V gene TRBV7-2 combines with J gene TRBJ2-7; 11 nucleotides match TRBD2. Germline V CDR1 and CDR2: SGHTA, FQGNSA. V was pared by 5 bases and J by 2 bases, with 5 bases of the junction left unmatched. The CDR3 is 15 amino acids. Complete variable domain (other parts from reference TRBV7-2 and TRBJ2-7): GAGVSQSPSNKVTEKGKDVELRCDPISGHTALYWYRQSLGQGLEFLIYFQGNSAPDKSGLPSDRFSAERTGGSVSTLTIQRTQQEDSAVYLCASSRVAGGTYEQYFGPGTRLTVT.

The CDR3 DNA follows: TGTGCCAGCAGAAGAGAAGGGTACGAGCAGTACTTC. It translates to CASRREGYEQYF. The rearrangement links TRBV7-9 to TRBJ2-7; D gene unclear. V lost 6 bases and J lost 4, with 10 bases in between. The CDR3 extends over 12 amino acids. Germline values: CDR1 SEHNR, CDR2 FQNEAQ (reference sequence).

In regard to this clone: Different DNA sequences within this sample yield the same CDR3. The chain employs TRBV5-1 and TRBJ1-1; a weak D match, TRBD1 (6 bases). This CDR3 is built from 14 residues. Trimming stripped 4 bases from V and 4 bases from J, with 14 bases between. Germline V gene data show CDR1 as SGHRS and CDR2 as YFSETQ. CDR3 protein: CASSVGQGSTEAFF. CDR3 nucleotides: TGCGCCAGCAGCGTGGGACAAGGGAGCACTGAAGCTTTCTTT.

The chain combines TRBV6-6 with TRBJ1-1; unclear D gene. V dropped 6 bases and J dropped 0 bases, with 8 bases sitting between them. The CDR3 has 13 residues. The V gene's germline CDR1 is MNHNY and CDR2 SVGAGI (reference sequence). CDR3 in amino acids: CASRKAMNTEAFF. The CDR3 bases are TGTGCCAGCAGAAAAGCCATGAACACTGAAGCTTTCTTT.

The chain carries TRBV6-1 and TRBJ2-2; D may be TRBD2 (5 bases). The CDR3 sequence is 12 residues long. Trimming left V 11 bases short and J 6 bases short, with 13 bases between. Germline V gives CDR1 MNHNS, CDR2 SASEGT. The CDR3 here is CAGSLEAGELFF. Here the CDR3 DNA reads TGTGCCGGCTCTTTGGAGGCCGGGGAGCTGTTTTTT.

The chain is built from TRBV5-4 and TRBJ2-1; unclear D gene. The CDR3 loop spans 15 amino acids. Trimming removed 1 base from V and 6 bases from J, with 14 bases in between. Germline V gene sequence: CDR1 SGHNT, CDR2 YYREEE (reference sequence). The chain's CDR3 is CASSLTPPLSNEQFF. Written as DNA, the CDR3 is TGTGCCAGCAGCTTGACACCTCCCCTTTCCAATGAGCAGTTCTTC.

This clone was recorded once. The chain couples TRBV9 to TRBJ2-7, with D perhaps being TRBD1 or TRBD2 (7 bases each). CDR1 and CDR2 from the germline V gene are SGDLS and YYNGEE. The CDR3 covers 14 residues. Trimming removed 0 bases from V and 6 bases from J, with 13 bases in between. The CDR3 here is CASSVGPRGGEQYF. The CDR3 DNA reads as TGTGCCAGCAGCGTAGGCCCCAGGGGGGGCGAGCAGTACTTC. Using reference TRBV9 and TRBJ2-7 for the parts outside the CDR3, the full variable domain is DSGVTQTPKHLITATGQRVTLRCSPRSGDLSVYWYQQSLDQGLQFLIQYYNGEERAKGNILERFSAQQFPDLHSELNLSSLELGDSALYFCASSVGPRGGEQYFGPGTRLTVT.

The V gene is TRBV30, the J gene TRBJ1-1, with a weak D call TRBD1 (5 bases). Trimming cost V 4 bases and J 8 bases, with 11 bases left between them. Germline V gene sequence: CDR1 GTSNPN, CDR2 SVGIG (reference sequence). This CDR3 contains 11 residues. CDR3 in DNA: TGTGCCTGGATTCAACGGACAGAAGCTTTCTTT. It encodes CAWIQRTEAFF.

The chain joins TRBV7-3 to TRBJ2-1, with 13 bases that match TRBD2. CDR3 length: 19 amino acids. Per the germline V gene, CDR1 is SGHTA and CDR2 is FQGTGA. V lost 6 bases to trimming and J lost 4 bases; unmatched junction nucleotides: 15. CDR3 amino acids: CASSSDHGLAGELYNEQFF. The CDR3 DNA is TGTGCCAGCAGTTCCGACCATGGACTAGCGGGGGAGTTATACAATGAGCAGTTCTTC.

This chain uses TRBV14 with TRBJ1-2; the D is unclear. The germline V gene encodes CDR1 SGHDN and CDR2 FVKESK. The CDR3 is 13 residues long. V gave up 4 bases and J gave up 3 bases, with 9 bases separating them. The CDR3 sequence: CASSPDIYYGYTF. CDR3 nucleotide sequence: TGTGCCAGCAGCCCCGACATCTACTATGGCTACACCTTC.

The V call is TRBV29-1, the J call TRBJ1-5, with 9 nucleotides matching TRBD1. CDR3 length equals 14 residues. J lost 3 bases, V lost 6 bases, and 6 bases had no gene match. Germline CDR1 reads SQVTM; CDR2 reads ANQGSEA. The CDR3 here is CSVVTGGNNQPQHF. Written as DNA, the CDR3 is TGCAGCGTCGTAACAGGGGGCAACAATCAGCCCCAGCATTTT.

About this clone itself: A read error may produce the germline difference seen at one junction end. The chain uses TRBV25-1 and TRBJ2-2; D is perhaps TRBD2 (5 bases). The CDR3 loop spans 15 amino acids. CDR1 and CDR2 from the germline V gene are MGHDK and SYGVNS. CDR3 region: CAGSSDFGNTGELFF. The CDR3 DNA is TGTGCCGGCAGTTCGGACTTTGGGAACACCGGGGAGCTGTTTTTT.

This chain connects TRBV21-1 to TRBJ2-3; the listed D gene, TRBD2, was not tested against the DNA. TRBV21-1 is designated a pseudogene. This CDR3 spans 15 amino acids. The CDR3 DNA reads TGTGCCAGCAGCACTACGGGACTGCTAACAGATACGCAGTATTTT. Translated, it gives CASSTTGLLTDTQYF.

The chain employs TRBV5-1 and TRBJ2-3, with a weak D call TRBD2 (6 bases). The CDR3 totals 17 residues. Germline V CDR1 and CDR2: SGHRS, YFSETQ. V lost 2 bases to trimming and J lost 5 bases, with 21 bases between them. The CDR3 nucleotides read TGCGCCAGCAGCTTTGGTCGGAGGGGCGGGGAGGAAGATACGCAGTATTTT. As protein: CASSFGRRGGEEDTQYF.

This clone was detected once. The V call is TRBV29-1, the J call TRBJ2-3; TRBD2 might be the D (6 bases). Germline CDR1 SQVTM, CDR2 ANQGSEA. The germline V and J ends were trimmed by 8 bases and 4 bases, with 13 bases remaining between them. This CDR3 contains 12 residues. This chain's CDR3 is CSLLANADTQYF. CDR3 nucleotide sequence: TGCAGCCTACTAGCAAATGCAGATACGCAGTATTTT.

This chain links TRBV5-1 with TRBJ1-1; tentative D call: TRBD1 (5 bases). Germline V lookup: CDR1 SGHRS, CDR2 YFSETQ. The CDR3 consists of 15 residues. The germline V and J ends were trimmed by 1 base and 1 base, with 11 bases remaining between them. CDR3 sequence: CASSLQSGTNTEAFF. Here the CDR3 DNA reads TGCGCCAGCAGCTTGCAGTCCGGGACGAACACTGAAGCTTTCTTT.

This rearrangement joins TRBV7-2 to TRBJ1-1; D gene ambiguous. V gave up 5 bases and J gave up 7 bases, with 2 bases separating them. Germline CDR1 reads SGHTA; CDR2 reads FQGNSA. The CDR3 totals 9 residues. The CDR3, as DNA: TGTGCCAGCAGCCATGAAGCTTTCTTT. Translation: CASSHEAFF.

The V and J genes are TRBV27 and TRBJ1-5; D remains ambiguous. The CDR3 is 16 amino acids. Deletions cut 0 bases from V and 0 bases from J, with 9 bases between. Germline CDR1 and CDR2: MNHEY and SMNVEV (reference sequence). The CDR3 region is CASSLSGPYSNQPQHF. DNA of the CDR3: TGTGCCAGCAGTTTATCGGGTCCCTATAGCAATCAGCCCCAGCATTTT.

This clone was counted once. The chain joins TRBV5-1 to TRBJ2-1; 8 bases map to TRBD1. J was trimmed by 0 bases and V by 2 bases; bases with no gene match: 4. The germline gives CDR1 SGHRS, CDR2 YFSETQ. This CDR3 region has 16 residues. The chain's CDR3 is CASSLSGTGSYNEQFF. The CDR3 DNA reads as TGCGCCAGCAGCTTATCCGGGACAGGCTCCTACAATGAGCAGTTCTTC.